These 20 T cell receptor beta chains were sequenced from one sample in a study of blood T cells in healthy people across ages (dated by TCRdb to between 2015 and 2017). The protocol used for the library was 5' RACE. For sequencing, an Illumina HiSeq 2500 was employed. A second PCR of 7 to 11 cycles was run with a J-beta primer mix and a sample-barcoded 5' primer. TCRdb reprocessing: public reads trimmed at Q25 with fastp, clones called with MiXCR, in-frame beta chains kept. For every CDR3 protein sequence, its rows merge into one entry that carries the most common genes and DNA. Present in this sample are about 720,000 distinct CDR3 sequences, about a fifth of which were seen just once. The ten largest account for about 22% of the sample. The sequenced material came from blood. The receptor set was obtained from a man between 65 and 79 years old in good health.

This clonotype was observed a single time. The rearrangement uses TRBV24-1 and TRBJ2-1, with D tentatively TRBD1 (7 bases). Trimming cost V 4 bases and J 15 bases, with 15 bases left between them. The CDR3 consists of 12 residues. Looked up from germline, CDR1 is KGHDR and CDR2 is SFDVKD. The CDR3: CATSEQTGRPFF. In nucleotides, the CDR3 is TGTGCCACCAGTGAACAGACAGGGAGGCCGTTCTTC.

CDR3 sequence (DNA): TGTGCCAGCACCACAGGCCGCGCCGCTTTCTTT. Translating gives CASTTGRAAFF. The chain carries TRBV28 and TRBJ1-1, with D perhaps matching TRBD1 (5 bases). V was pared by 7 bases and J by 11 bases, with 14 bases between. Germline V gene data show CDR1 as MDHEN and CDR2 as SYDVKM. This CDR3 has 11 amino acids. Supplemented by reference TRBV28 and TRBJ1-1, the full variable domain reads DVKVTQSSRYLVKRTGEKVFLECVQDMDHENMFWYRQDPGLGLRLIYFSYDVKMKEKGDIPEGYSVSREKKERFSLILESASTNQTSMYLCASTTGRAAFFGQGTRLTVV.

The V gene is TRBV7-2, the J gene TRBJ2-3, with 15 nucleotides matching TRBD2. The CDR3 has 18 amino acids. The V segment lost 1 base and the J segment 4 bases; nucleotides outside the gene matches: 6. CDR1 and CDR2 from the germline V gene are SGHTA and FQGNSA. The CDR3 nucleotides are TGTGCCAGCAGCTTAGTGGGGACTAGCGGGAGGTGGGCAGATACGCAGTATTTT. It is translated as CASSLVGTSGRWADTQYF.

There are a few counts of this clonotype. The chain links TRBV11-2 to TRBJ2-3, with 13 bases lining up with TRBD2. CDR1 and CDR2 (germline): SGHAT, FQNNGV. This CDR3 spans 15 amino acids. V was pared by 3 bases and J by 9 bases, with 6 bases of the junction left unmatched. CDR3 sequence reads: CASSFLGTSGATQYF. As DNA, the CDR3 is TGTGCCAGCAGCTTTCTGGGGACTAGCGGGGCAACGCAGTATTTT.

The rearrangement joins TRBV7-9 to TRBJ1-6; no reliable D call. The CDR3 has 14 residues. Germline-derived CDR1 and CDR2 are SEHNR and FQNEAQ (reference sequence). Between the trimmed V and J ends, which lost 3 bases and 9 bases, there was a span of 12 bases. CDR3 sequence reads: CASSFYWDGSPLHF. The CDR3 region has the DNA TGTGCCAGCAGCTTTTATTGGGATGGTTCACCCCTCCACTTT. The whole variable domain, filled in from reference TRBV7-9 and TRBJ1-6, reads DTGVSQNPRHKITKRGQNVTFRCDPISEHNRLYWYRQTLGQGPEFLTYFQNEAQLEKSRLLSDRFSAERPKGSFSTLEIQRTEQGDSAMYLCASSFYWDGSPLHFGNGTRLTVT.

The CDR3 reads CASSQEYGTAVRVLTF. The CDR3 nucleotides read TGCGCCAGCAGCCAAGAGTATGGGACAGCCGTCAGAGTCCTGACTTTC. The chain combines TRBV4-3 with TRBJ2-6; TRBD1 matches at 7 bases. Germline-derived CDR1 and CDR2 are LGHNA and YSLEER. The CDR3 runs to 16 residues. Losses at the gene ends were 0 bases for V and 13 bases for J; bases not matched to a gene: 12.

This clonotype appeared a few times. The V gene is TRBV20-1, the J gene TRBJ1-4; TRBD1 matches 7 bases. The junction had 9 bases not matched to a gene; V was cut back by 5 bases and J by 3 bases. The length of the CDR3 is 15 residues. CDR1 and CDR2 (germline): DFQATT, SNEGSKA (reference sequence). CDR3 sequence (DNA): TGCAGTGCTTCCCGTACAGGGGCAGCTAATGAAAAACTGTTTTTT. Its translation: CSASRTGAANEKLFF.

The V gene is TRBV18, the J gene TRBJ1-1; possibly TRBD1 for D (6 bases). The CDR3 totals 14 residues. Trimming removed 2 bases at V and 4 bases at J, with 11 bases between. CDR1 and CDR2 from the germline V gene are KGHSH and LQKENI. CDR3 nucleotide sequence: TGTGCCAGCTCACCAAACAGGGTGGGCACTGAAGCTTTCTTT. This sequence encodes CASSPNRVGTEAFF.

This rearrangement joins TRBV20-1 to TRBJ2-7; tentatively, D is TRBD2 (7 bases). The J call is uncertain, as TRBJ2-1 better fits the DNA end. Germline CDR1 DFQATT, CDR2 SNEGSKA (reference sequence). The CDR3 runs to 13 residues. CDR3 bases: TGCAGGGGCGGAGGGGGGGCAGGGTATGAGCAGTTCTTC. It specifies CRGGGGAGYEQFF.

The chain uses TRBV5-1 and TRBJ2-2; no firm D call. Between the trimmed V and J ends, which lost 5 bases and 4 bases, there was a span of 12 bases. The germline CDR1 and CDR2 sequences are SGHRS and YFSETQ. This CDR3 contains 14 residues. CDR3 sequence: CASSMWGTTGELFF. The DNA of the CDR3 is TGCGCCAGCAGTATGTGGGGTACCACCGGGGAGCTGTTTTTT.

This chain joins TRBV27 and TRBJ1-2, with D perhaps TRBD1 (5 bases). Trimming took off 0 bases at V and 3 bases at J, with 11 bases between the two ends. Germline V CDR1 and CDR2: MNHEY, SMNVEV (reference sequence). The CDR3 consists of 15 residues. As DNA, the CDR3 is TGTGCCAGCAGTTTATCGGGGGGTTCAGACTATGGCTACACCTTC. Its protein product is CASSLSGGSDYGYTF.

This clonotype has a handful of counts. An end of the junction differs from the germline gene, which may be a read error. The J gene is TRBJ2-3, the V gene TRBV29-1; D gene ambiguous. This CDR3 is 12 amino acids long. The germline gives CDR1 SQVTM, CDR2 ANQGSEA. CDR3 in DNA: TGCAGCGTTGATGTGGGCACAGATACGCGGTATTTT. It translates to CSVDVGTDTRYF.

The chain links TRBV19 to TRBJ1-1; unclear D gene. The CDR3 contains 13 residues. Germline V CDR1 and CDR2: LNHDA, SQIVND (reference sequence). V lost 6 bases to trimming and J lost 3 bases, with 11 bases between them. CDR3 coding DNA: TGTGCCAGTAGAACCAACCGGGACACTGAAGCTTTCTTT. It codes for CASRTNRDTEAFF.

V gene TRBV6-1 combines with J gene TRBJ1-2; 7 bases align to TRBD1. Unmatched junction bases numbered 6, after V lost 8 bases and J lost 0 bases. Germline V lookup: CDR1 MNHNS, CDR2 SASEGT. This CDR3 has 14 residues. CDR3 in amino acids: CASSRQGTNYGYTF. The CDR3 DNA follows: TGTGCCAGCTCCAGACAGGGAACTAACTATGGCTACACCTTC.

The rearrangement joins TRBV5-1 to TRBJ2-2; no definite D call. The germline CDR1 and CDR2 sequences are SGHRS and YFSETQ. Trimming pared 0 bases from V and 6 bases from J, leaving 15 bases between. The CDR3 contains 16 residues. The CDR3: CASSLGLVVSAGELFF. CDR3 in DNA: TGCGCCAGCAGCTTGGGGTTGGTAGTCAGCGCCGGGGAGCTGTTTTTT.

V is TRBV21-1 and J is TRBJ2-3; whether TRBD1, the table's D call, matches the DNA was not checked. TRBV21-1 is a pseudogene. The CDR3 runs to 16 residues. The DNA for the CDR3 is TGTGCCAGCAGCAAAGCGCTAGCTCCGCCCTTGGGTACGCAGTATTTT. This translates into CASSKALAPPLGTQYF.

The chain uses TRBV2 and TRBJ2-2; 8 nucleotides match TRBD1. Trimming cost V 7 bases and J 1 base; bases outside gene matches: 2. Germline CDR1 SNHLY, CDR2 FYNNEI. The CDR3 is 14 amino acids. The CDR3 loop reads CASIGTGNTGELFF. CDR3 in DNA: TGTGCCAGCATTGGGACAGGGAACACCGGGGAGCTGTTTTTT.

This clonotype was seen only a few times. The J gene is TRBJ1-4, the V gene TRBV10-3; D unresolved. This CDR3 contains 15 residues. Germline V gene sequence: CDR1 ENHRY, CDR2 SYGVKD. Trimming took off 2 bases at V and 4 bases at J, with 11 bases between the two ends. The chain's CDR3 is CAISEPGEGNEKLFF. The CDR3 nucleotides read TGTGCCATCAGTGAGCCCGGGGAGGGTAATGAAAAACTGTTTTTT.

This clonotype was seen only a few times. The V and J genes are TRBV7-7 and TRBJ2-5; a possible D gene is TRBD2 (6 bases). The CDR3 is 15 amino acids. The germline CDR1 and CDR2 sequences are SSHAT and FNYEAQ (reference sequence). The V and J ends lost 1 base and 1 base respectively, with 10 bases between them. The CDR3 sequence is CASSLGRGSQETQYF. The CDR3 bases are TGTGCCAGCAGCTTAGGGAGGGGAAGCCAAGAGACCCAGTACTTC. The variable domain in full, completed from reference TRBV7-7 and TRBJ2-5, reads GAGVSQSPRYKVTKRGQDVTLRCDPISSHATLYWYQQALGQGPEFLTYFNYEAQPDKSGLPSDRFSAERPEGSISTLTIQRTEQRDSAMYRCASSLGRGSQETQYFGPGTRLLVL.

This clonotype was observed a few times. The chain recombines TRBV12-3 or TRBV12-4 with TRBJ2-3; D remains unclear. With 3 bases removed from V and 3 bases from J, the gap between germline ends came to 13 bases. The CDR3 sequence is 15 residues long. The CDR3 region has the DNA TGTGCCAGCAGTTTTAACAAGGCCTGGACAGATACGCAGTATTTT. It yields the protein CASSFNKAWTDTQYF.